A single TCR beta chain is shown here with its context. The sample's time point: baseline pretreatment blood. Treatment in this sample: 15 Gy SBRT to primary tumor, nephrectomy 4 weeks later. Radiation-treated patients gave blood at baseline, week 2 and week 4. The patient's renal cell carcinoma had clear cell pathology. This sample stems from a study of radiation and T cells in renal cell carcinoma. The assay was immunoSEQ multiplex PCR, and TCRdb's table has in-frame clones only and misses some. The profile shows roughly 150,000 clones, about 87% of them singletons. The germline CDR1 and CDR2 sequences are SGHRS and YFSETQ. The V gene end was trimmed by 5 bases and the J gene end by 2 bases; junction bases not matched to a gene: 14. This CDR3 spans 17 amino acids.

The chain joins TRBV5-1 to TRBJ2-7; 9 bases are shared with TRBD2. The sample consisted of blood, taken from a patient whose treatment included radiotherapy and nephrectomy. The origin of this receptor is a woman aged 70-85 years with renal cell carcinoma. CDR3 coding DNA: TGCGCCAGCAGAAAAATCTCCGGGACTAGCCCCACCTACGAGCAGTACTTC. This gives the protein CASRKISGTSPTYEQYF.